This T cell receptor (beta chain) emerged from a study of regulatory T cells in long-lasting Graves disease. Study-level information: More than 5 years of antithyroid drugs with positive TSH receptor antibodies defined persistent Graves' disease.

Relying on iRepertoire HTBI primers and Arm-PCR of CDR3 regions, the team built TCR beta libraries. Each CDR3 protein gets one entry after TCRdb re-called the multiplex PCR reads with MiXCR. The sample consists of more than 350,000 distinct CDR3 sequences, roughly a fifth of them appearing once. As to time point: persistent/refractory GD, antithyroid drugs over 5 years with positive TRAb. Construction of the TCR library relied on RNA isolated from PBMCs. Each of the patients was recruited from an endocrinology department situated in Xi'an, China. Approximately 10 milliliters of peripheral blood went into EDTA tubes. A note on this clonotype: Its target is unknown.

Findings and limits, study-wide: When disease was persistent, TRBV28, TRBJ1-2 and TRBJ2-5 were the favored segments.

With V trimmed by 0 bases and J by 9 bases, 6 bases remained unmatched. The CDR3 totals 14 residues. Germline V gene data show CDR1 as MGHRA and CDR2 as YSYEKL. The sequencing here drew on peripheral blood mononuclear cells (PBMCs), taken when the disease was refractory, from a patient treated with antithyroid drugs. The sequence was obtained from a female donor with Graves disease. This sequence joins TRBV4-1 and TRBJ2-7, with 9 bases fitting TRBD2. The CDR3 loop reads CASSQDASGKRQYF. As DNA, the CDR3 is TGCGCCAGCAGCCAAGACGCTAGCGGGAAGCGGCAGTACTTC.